The source of this TCR beta chain is a study of T cells after yellow fever vaccination. This clonotype was counted ten times or more. Its target is not known. UMIs were added to TCR cDNA along with a universal primer site when it was made by 5'RACE template switching. One entry per CDR3 protein, called by TCRdb with MiXCR from the 5' RACE reads. The sample records 500,000 to 650,000 distinct CDR3 sequences, about 15% being singletons. Overall study findings and caveats: The study found a weaker secondary response that peaked faster, day 5 versus 15.

The specimen was PBMCs, collected around 5 days after the first yellow fever vaccination. This TCR came from a man aged 18 to 30 who received the YFV17D yellow fever vaccine.

The chain's CDR3 is CASSPFRTPPKNIQYF. The CDR3 coding sequence is TGTGCCAGCAGTCCGTTTCGAACCCCGCCCAAAAACATTCAGTACTTC. The genes are TRBV6-5 and TRBJ2-4, with D hard to call. Germline V lookup: CDR1 MNHEY, CDR2 SVGAGI. V lost 5 bases and J 2 bases, leaving 16 bases between the germline ends. This CDR3 contains 16 residues.